The next 30 T cell receptor beta chains were all read from a single sample in a study of cytomegalovirus exposure and HLA in healthy donors. Profiling relied on immunoSEQ multiplex PCR, and the TCRdb table lists in-frame clones only, not all of them. The table has 150,000 to 200,000 clones, about four fifths seen once. The source material was PBMCs. The receptors derive from a man younger than 45 in good health and CMV-seropositive.

The rearrangement joins TRBV15 to TRBJ2-1; a possible D gene is TRBD2 (6 bases). V was pared by 8 bases and J by 5 bases, with 16 bases between. The CDR3 has 14 amino acids. CDR1 and CDR2 (germline): LNHNV, YYDKDF (reference sequence). The CDR3 region has the DNA TGTGCCACCGCCCGGGGGACGGTGAACAATGAGCAGTTCTTC. Its translation: CATARGTVNNEQFF.

This clone showed up just once. The rearrangement uses TRBV6-5 and TRBJ2-7; tentative D call: TRBD2 (7 bases). V lost 5 bases and J lost 2, with 10 bases in between. The CDR3 runs to 13 residues. Germline V lookup: CDR1 MNHEY, CDR2 SVGAGI. The CDR3 spells CASSPGGPYEQYF. CDR3 sequence (DNA): TGTGCCAGCAGTCCGGGGGGCCCCTACGAGCAGTACTTC.

V usage is TRBV6-5 and J usage is TRBJ2-7, with TRBD1 matching 8 bases. The germline CDR1 and CDR2 sequences are MNHEY and SVGAGI. With V trimmed by 2 bases and J by 1 base, 7 bases remained unmatched. The CDR3 is 16 residues long. As DNA, the CDR3 is TGTGCCAGCAGTTACCTAAAGGACAGGGAATCCTACGAGCAGTACTTC. Protein sequence: CASSYLKDRESYEQYF.

This rearrangement joins TRBV2 to TRBJ2-3; D is undetermined. The CDR3 contains 16 residues. Germline CDR1 reads SNHLY; CDR2 reads FYNNEI. V was clipped by 0 bases and J by 0 bases, with 10 bases between them. The CDR3 spells CASSEARTRSTDTQYF. The CDR3 DNA sequence: TGTGCCAGCAGTGAAGCCAGAACACGAAGCACAGATACGCAGTATTTT.

With respect to this clone: A junction boundary mismatches the germline segment, possibly from a read error. This rearrangement joins TRBV29-1 to TRBJ2-1; 8 bases align to TRBD1. This CDR3 contains 10 residues. Germline CDR1 is SQVTM and CDR2 is ANQGSEA. The CDR3 spells CSVGQVERVF. Written as DNA, the CDR3 is TGCAGCGTGGGACAGGTCGAGAGGGTCTTC.

This chain links TRBV11-2 with TRBJ1-6, with 10 bases that match TRBD1. Per the germline V gene, CDR1 is SGHAT and CDR2 is FQNNGV. The CDR3 runs 20 residues. Trimming took 0 bases from V and 0 from J; bases not matched to a gene: 8. As DNA, the CDR3 is TGTGCCAGCAGCTTAGAGTTGACAGGGGGCTACAGCTCCTATAATTCACCCCTCCACTTT. Translating gives CASSLELTGGYSSYNSPLHF.

The gene calls are TRBV10-3 and TRBJ1-1; the match to TRBD1 covers 11 bases. Trimming took 5 bases from V and 1 from J; bases not matched to a gene: 6. The CDR3 covers 16 residues. CDR1 is ENHRY, CDR2 SYGVKD, per germline. The CDR3 protein is CAISPGTGGSNTEAFF. DNA of the CDR3: TGTGCCATCAGTCCTGGGACAGGGGGATCGAACACTGAAGCTTTCTTT.

The CDR3 sequence: CASTKRRDGNQPQHF. CDR3 coding DNA: TGTGCCAGCACCAAAAGGAGGGACGGCAATCAGCCCCAGCATTTT. The rearrangement joins TRBV7-8 to TRBJ1-5; D perhaps matches TRBD1 (5 bases). This CDR3 is built from 15 residues. The germline gives CDR1 SGHVS, CDR2 FQNEAQ. Trimming took 7 bases from V and 2 from J, leaving 15 bases between them.

The gene calls are TRBV18 and TRBJ1-4; D remains unclear. Germline values: CDR1 KGHSH, CDR2 LQKENI. This CDR3 has 13 residues. Trimming pared 2 bases from V and 5 bases from J, leaving 6 bases between. CDR3 sequence (DNA): TGTGCCAGCTCACCATCGGGGAATGAAAAACTGTTTTTT. It specifies CASSPSGNEKLFF.

The chain recombines TRBV29-1 with TRBJ1-1; perhaps TRBD1 as D (6 bases). Germline CDR1 and CDR2: SQVTM and ANQGSEA. The CDR3 covers 12 residues. Trimming removed 1 base from V and 4 bases from J, with 7 bases in between. The CDR3 DNA reads as TGCAGCGTTGAAGGCAGGGGCACTGAAGCTTTCTTT. It specifies CSVEGRGTEAFF. Based on the CDR3 plus reference TRBV29-1 and TRBJ1-1, the full variable domain is SAVISQKPSRDICQRGTSLTIQCQVDSQVTMMFWYRQQPGQSLTLIATANQGSEATYESGFVIDKFPISRPNLTFSTLTVSNMSPEDSSIYLCSVEGRGTEAFFGQGTRLTVV.

The CDR3 loop is CSVTTGTSVTYEQYF. The CDR3 region has the DNA TGCAGCGTTACCACCGGGACTAGCGTTACCTACGAGCAGTACTTC. J is TRBJ2-7 and V is TRBV29-1; TRBD2 matches 10 bases. Per the germline V gene, CDR1 is SQVTM and CDR2 is ANQGSEA. With V trimmed by 5 bases and J by 2 bases, 9 bases remained unmatched. This CDR3 is built from 15 residues.

The rearrangement links TRBV27 to TRBJ2-3; no clear D gene. The CDR3 length is 11 residues. Germline V gene lookup returns CDR1 MNHEY and CDR2 SMNVEV (reference sequence). Trimming cost V 2 bases and J 6 bases, with 3 bases left between them. In nucleotides, the CDR3 is TGTGCCAGCAGTTTAGGCGATACGCAGTATTTT. Its protein product is CASSLGDTQYF.

V and J are TRBV10-3 and TRBJ2-2, with a possible D match to TRBD1 (5 bases). CDR3 length: 15 residues. Trimming took off 3 bases at V and 1 base at J, with 9 bases between the two ends. The germline V gene encodes CDR1 ENHRY and CDR2 SYGVKD. CDR3 nucleotides: TGTGCCATCAGTGACCGGCAGGGGAACACCGGGGAGCTGTTTTTT. Its translation: CAISDRQGNTGELFF.

The CDR3 DNA reads TGTGCCAGCAGCTTAGGGGCCCGGGCCGACACTGAAGCTTTCTTT. Amino acids: CASSLGARADTEAFF. The chain has TRBV7-3 and TRBJ1-1, with D possibly being TRBD1 (5 bases). This CDR3 comprises 15 residues. The V end was cut by 2 bases, the J end by 3 bases, with 13 bases between. The germline gives CDR1 SGHTA, CDR2 FQGTGA.

The gene calls are TRBV6-1 and TRBJ2-1; 14 bases match TRBD2. The junction had 7 bases not matched to a gene; V was cut back by 10 bases and J by 8 bases. In germline, CDR1 is MNHNS, CDR2 SASEGT. The CDR3 consists of 14 residues. CDR3 sequence: CATTTSGGAYEQFF. In DNA form, the CDR3 reads TGTGCCACTACGACTAGCGGGGGGGCCTATGAGCAGTTCTTC.

The gene calls are TRBV19 and TRBJ2-7; 8 nucleotides agree with TRBD2. Germline lookup yields CDR1 LNHDA and CDR2 SQIVND (reference sequence). V lost 0 bases and J lost 5; bases outside the gene matches: 12. This CDR3 region has 17 residues. In DNA form, the CDR3 reads TGTGCCAGTAGTATAGACCCCCCCGGGGGGGTCGAGGACGAGCAGTACTTC. It specifies CASSIDPPGGVEDEQYF. Together with reference TRBV19 and TRBJ2-7, the CDR3 gives the full variable domain: DGGITQSPKYLFRKEGQNVTLSCEQNLNHDAMYWYRQDPGQGLRLIYYSQIVNDFQKGDIAEGYSVSREKKESFPLTVTSAQKNPTAFYLCASSIDPPGGVEDEQYFGPGTRLTVT.

The chain joins TRBV5-6 to TRBJ1-1, with D perhaps matching TRBD1 (5 bases). Trimming shortened V by 4 bases and J by 0 bases, and 7 bases separated the two germline ends. The germline CDR1 and CDR2 sequences are SGHDT and YYEEEE. This CDR3 comprises 13 residues. CDR3 residues: CASSQGLNTEAFF. CDR3 DNA sequence: TGTGCCAGCAGCCAGGGTTTGAACACTGAAGCTTTCTTT.

This clone was detected a few times. The chain combines TRBV9 with TRBJ2-7; TRBD1 matches at 7 bases. The CDR3 runs to 15 residues. The germline V gene has CDR1 SGDLS and CDR2 YYNGEE. The junction had 9 bases not matched to a gene; V was cut back by 3 bases and J by 3 bases. CDR3 nucleotide sequence: TGTGCCAGCAGCGAGGGGGCGGACGGATACTACGAGCAGTACTTC. Translation: CASSEGADGYYEQYF.

The J gene is TRBJ2-7, the V gene TRBV5-6, with 11 bases identical to TRBD1. Germline CDR1 reads SGHDT; CDR2 reads YYEEEE. The CDR3 extends over 15 amino acids. V shed 6 bases and J 4 bases; nucleotides not matched to a gene: 9. The CDR3 bases are TGTGCCAGCAAAGTCGGACAGGGGGCCTTTTACGAGCAGTACTTC. It codes for CASKVGQGAFYEQYF.

The chain is built from TRBV5-1 and TRBJ2-1; 14 positions match TRBD2. CDR3 length: 18 residues. Germline trimming cut 3 bases from V and 8 bases from J; bases unmatched to any gene: 13. Germline V lookup: CDR1 SGHRS, CDR2 YFSETQ. The DNA for the CDR3 is TGCGCCAGCAGCTCCGACCCGACTAGCGGGGGGGAACAAGATGAGCAGTTCTTC. Translation: CASSSDPTSGGEQDEQFF.

The V and J genes are TRBV7-9 and TRBJ1-4; TRBD1 is a possible D gene (5 bases). Germline V gene sequence: CDR1 SEHNR, CDR2 FQNEAQ (reference sequence). The V end lost 5 bases, the J end lost 8 bases, and 9 bases lay between the germline ends. The CDR3 sequence is 12 residues long. The CDR3 is CASSLNREKLFF. CDR3 nucleotide sequence: TGTGCCAGCAGCCTAAACAGGGAAAAACTGTTTTTT.

The CDR3 DNA is TGTGCCAGCAGTACAGCTCTACAGGGGGCGGGCGGCTACACCTTC. Protein product: CASSTALQGAGGYTF. This chain links TRBV9 with TRBJ1-2; 9 nucleotides match TRBD1. V shed 5 bases and J 8 bases; nucleotides not matched to a gene: 13. CDR1 and CDR2 from the germline V gene are SGDLS and YYNGEE. This CDR3 has 15 amino acids.

J is TRBJ2-7 and V is TRBV11-2; possible D gene TRBD1, 5 bases. V was cut by 2 bases and J by 5 bases, with 16 bases left in between. The germline gives CDR1 SGHAT, CDR2 FQNNGV. This CDR3 region has 15 residues. CDR3 amino acids: CASSLWRQSLDEQYF. The CDR3, as DNA: TGTGCCAGCAGCTTATGGCGACAGTCTCTGGACGAGCAGTACTTC.

The chain uses TRBV6-1 and TRBJ1-3; D perhaps matches TRBD1 (6 bases). The CDR3 runs to 15 residues. The V end was cut by 3 bases, the J end by 4 bases, with 13 bases between. CDR1 and CDR2 (germline): MNHNS, SASEGT. Written as DNA, the CDR3 is TGTGCCAGCAGTGAGTACAGGGATCCAGGAAACACCATATATTTT. Protein: CASSEYRDPGNTIYF.

V usage is TRBV30 and J usage is TRBJ1-2, with 11 bases that match TRBD1. The trim removed 3 bases at V and 6 bases at J, leaving 9 bases unmatched. Germline V gene sequence: CDR1 GTSNPN, CDR2 SVGIG (reference sequence). The CDR3 is made up of 15 amino acids. In DNA form, the CDR3 reads TGTGCCTGGAGCCAAGCCGGGACAGGGGGAAATGGCTACACCTTC. Protein sequence: CAWSQAGTGGNGYTF.

The chain combines TRBV7-2 with TRBJ2-3; unclear D gene. This CDR3 contains 15 residues. The V and J ends lost 1 base and 4 bases respectively, with 12 bases between them. Germline V gives CDR1 SGHTA, CDR2 FQGNSA. The DNA of the CDR3 is TGTGCCAGCAGCTTAGTATACGGTCCCCCAGATACGCAGTATTTT. Protein product: CASSLVYGPPDTQYF.

The chain is built from TRBV2 and TRBJ1-1; D possibly corresponds to TRBD1 (5 bases). The CDR3 consists of 14 residues. Germline CDR1 reads SNHLY; CDR2 reads FYNNEI. Trimming took 5 bases from V and 4 from J, leaving 14 bases between them. As DNA, the CDR3 is TGTGCCAGCAGTTCAGGGTACGCAGGCACTGAAGCTTTCTTT. It specifies CASSSGYAGTEAFF.

V usage is TRBV28 and J usage is TRBJ2-3; 7 bases are a match to TRBD1. Germline V gives CDR1 MDHEN, CDR2 SYDVKM. Trimming at V came to 7 bases and at J to 1 base, leaving 8 bases not matched to a gene. The CDR3 extends over 15 amino acids. DNA of the CDR3: TGTGCCAGCAATCGACAGGGTGCTGGCACAGATACGCAGTATTTT. Protein product: CASNRQGAGTDTQYF.

The chain carries TRBV6-5 and TRBJ2-7, with unresolved D. The V end was cut by 7 bases, the J end by 1 base, with 17 bases between. Germline V lookup: CDR1 MNHEY, CDR2 SVGAGI. The CDR3 runs to 15 residues. This chain's CDR3 is CASTDPYSGSYEQYF. CDR3 nucleotide sequence: TGTGCCAGCACCGACCCCTACTCCGGGTCCTACGAGCAGTACTTC.

The chain recombines TRBV5-8 with TRBJ2-3; 9 positions match TRBD2. Germline V gene sequence: CDR1 SGHTS, CDR2 YDEGEE. The CDR3 runs to 16 residues. The J segment lost 0 bases and the V segment lost 6 bases, leaving 8 bases of the junction unmatched. The CDR3 nucleotides are TGTGCCAGCAACAACCTAGCGGGGCGTAGCACAGATACGCAGTATTTT. It yields the protein CASNNLAGRSTDTQYF.